The clone carrying this T cell receptor beta chain was seen at least ten times. What it binds is not known. TCRdb reprocessed the 5' RACE reads with MiXCR, giving one entry per CDR3 protein. The sample has 110,000 or so distinct CDR3 sequences; 3% to 3.5% are singletons. The data stem from a study of neurological immune-mediated disorders. At the level of the study: Within the group of about 35 multiple sclerosis patients, around 30 were relapsing-remitting, while 3 were secondary progressive.

Trimming shortened V by 0 bases and J by 1 base, and 6 bases separated the two germline ends. From germline, CDR1 is MNHEY and CDR2 SVGEGT. CDR3 length: 14 residues. The study, taken as a whole, reports: There were no CDR3 amino acid sequences shared by expanded clones across subjects, a result suggesting private repertoires in all groups. A possible signature was seen in one related-CDR3 cluster, into which phylogenetic grouping placed the repertoires of 18 of 34 multiple sclerosis patients.

This rearrangement joins TRBV6-2 or TRBV6-3 to TRBJ1-1; D is uncertain. This receptor was obtained from a woman aged 25-40 years with multiple sclerosis. The sample consisted of PBMCs. The CDR3 reads CASSYSATNTEAFF. Written as DNA, the CDR3 is TGTGCCAGCAGTTACTCGGCAACGAACACTGAAGCTTTCTTT.